This TCR beta chain was identified in a study of T cell repertoires in aging, cancer and after chemotherapy. Whole-study context: Patients with chronic lymphocytic leukemia were sampled before and after fludarabine- or bendamustine-based chemotherapy.

V was pared by 0 bases and J by 9 bases, with 10 bases between. The CDR3 is made up of 14 amino acids. CDR1 is SGHRS and CDR2 is YFSETQ in the germline V gene. Peripheral blood genomic DNA, not sorted cells or RNA, was the template. Multiplex touch-down PCR with TRB-A/B primers amplified rearranged V-D-J TRB sequences. TCRdb recomputed calls from the multiplex PCR reads with MiXCR, one row per CDR3 protein. The table includes approximately 610 distinct CDR3 sequences, roughly 26% detected once. Regarding the study as a whole: Median generation probability rose over the chemotherapy interval in each cancer cohort, suggesting rebound thymic output. Loss of evenness, beyond lost richness, contributed to age-related TCR diversity decline in cancer patients. Compared with age-matched healthy donors, untreated hematological or solid cancer patients showed higher blood TCR clonality.

By share, this clonotype ranks as medium-sized (0.01 to 0.1%). Its matching antigen is unknown. The chain couples TRBV5-1 to TRBJ1-6; a weak D match, TRBD1 (5 bases). The sample taken for sequencing was blood. The TCR comes from a human donor with a blood cancer. The CDR3 region is CASSLEAGTSPLHF. CDR3 in DNA: TGCGCCAGCAGCTTGGAGGCAGGGACTTCACCCCTCCACTTT.